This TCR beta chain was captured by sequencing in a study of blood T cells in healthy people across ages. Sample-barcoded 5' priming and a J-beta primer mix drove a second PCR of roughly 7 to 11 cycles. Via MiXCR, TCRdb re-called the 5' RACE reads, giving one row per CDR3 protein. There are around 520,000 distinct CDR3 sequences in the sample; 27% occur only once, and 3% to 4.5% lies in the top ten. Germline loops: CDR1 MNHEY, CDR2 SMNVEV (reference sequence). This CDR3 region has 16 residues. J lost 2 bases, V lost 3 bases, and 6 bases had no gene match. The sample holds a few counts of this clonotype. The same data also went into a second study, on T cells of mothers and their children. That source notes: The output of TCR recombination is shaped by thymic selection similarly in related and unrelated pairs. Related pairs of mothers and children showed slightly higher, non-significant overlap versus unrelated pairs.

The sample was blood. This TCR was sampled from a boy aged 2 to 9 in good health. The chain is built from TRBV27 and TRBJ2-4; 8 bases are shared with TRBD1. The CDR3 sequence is CASSFGQGRTKNIQYF. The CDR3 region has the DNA TGTGCCAGCAGTTTCGGACAGGGAAGAACCAAAAACATTCAGTACTTC.